This record concerns one TCR beta chain sequence. What it binds is unknown. PCR involved 60 Vbeta and 13 Jbeta primers. The assay was immunoSEQ multiplex PCR, and TCRdb's table has in-frame clones only and misses some. This sample yields about 160,000 clones, of which 75% to 90% are seen a single time; under 2.5% belongs to the top ten. The CDR3 has 14 residues. Germline V gives CDR1 MNHEY, CDR2 SMNVEV (reference sequence). V trimming: 7 bases; J trimming: 8 bases; junction bases outside the gene matches: 13. The data originate from a study of cytomegalovirus exposure and HLA in healthy donors. Study-wide findings and caveats: Donor immune exposure was known only as CMV serostatus. As was reported, the classifier diagnosed cytomegalovirus status with high specificity and sensitivity. Excluded: some indistinguishable V segments such as TRBV6-2 and TRBV6-3.

This TCR was recovered from a woman in her late teens or twenties in good health and CMV-seronegative. Sequencing was done on a sample of PBMCs. The chain carries TRBV27 and TRBJ1-2; 7 nucleotides match TRBD1. DNA of the CDR3: TGTGCCAGCACCATGACAGGGAATATAAACGGCTACACCTTC. It translates to CASTMTGNINGYTF.